These T cell receptor beta chains were read from a single sample in a study of OX40 agonist ivuxolimab in advanced cancers. Produced via immunoSEQ multiplex PCR; TCRdb's table is partial and in-frame only. The profile shows around 77,000 clones, around nine tenths of them singletons. Sequenced material: CD4+ or CD8+ T cells sorted from blood, taken in a trial of the OX40 agonist ivuxolimab. These receptors were collected from an adult with an advanced solid tumor such as melanoma, head and neck, liver or kidney cancer. Each CDR3 is given with its conserved first and last residue. Fields, in order: V gene, clone size, J gene, CDR3 protein. A row's size may be missing; if present it is once, few, many or a size class.

TRBV7-9	-	TRBJ1-5	CASSGSPGTGGINQPQHF
TRBV18	-	TRBJ2-7	CASSGSQGSYEQYF
TRBV27	-	TRBJ1-2	CASSFSDRGLGYTF
TRBV27	-	TRBJ2-4	CASSFRSGAKNIQYF
TRBV7-8	few	TRBJ1-1	CASSLRRQARGGDTEAFF
TRBV7-2	-	TRBJ1-5	CASSLGSEQPQHF
TRBV28	-	TRBJ1-2	CASSTMDSYGYTF
TRBV5-1	-	TRBJ2-7	CASSQPGQGASEQYF
TRBV11-1	-	TRBJ2-5	CASSLGTQETQYF
TRBV5-4	-	TRBJ1-2	CASSFNRRGYTF